A selection of T cell receptor beta chains follows, all from one sample in a study of human T cells and chemical hapten exposure. Each CDR3 protein is one row after TCRdb ran MiXCR on the RACE reads. The sample lists over 65,000 distinct CDR3 sequences, about 10% seen once, with about 4% in the top ten. The sequences come from whole blood, collected in connection with sensitization to the hapten diphenylcyclopropenone (DPC). The source is a woman aged 45 to 65 with alopecia areata. Some clones in this sample may be carry-over from other donors' samples. Both conserved end residues are part of each CDR3. The D gene is left open where the match is weak. Not all rows give a size; the values are once, few, many and, for expanded clones, a class.

d_gene,j_gene,v_gene,abundance,CDR3nt,CDR3aa
-,TRBJ1-6,TRBV9,-,TGTGCCAGCAGCCCCAAACAGGGCCATAATTCACCCCTCCACTTT,CASSPKQGHNSPLHF
TRBD1,TRBJ1-2,TRBV5-6,-,TGTGCCAGCAGCCTAGGGACAGGGTACAGTAATGACTATGGCTACACCTTC,CASSLGTGYSNDYGYTF
-,TRBJ2-3,TRBV18,many,TGTGCCAGCTCAAAAGGATATAGCACAGATACGCAGTATTTT,CASSKGYSTDTQYF
TRBD2,TRBJ2-7,TRBV27,few,TGTGCCAGCGTATCGCGGGGGTACGAGCAGTACTTC,CASVSRGYEQYF
-,TRBJ2-4,TRBV7-2,-,TGTGCCAGCAGCTTAGCGTCTGGGGGAACGGCCGAGAGAAACATTCAGTACTTC,CASSLASGGTAERNIQYF
TRBD1,TRBJ2-4,TRBV29-1,-,TGCAGCGTTGAAGGACAGGGGGCCTACCAGTACTTC,CSVEGQGAYQYF
-,TRBJ1-1,TRBV7-8,many,TGTGCCAGCAGCCCATCCGGCAGGTATAACACTGAAGCTTTCTTT,CASSPSGRYNTEAFF
TRBD1,TRBJ2-5,TRBV29-1,few,TGCAGCGGCGGGACAGGGGCCGGGACCCAGTACTTC,CSGGTGAGTQYF
TRBD1,TRBJ1-4,TRBV29-1,few,TGCAGCGTGCGACAGGGGGAAAAACTGTTTTTT,CSVRQGEKLFF
TRBD1,TRBJ2-3,TRBV7-2,-,TGTGCCAGCAGCTTAACAGGGGTTTATGGAGATACGCAGTATTTT,CASSLTGVYGDTQYF
TRBD1,TRBJ1-2,TRBV5-1,-,TGCGCCAGCAGCATCGGGGACAGAACGAACTATGGCTACACCTTC,CASSIGDRTNYGYTF
-,TRBJ2-7,TRBV5-4,few,TGTGCCAGCAGCTTGGGGAGGGGCGGTACTTCCTACGAGCAGTACTTC,CASSLGRGGTSYEQYF
TRBD1,TRBJ2-1,TRBV15,many,TGTGCCACAACCCCCAGGGACAGGGGCCCCTACAATGAGCAGTTCTTC,CATTPRDRGPYNEQFF
-,TRBJ2-7,TRBV3-1,many,TGTGCCAGCAGCCAAAACGGTGCCTACGAGCAGTACTTC,CASSQNGAYEQYF
-,TRBJ1-3,TRBV7-3,few,TGTGCCAGCAGCTCCAACAGAAACACCATATATTTT,CASSSNRNTIYF
-,TRBJ2-2,TRBV9,-,TGTGCCAGCAGCTCCCATCCGGGGGAGGTGACCGGGGAGCTGTTTTTT,CASSSHPGEVTGELFF
-,TRBJ2-5,TRBV7-6,many,TGTGCCAGCAGCCACACTACAGGAGTCTCAGAGACCCAGTACTTC,CASSHTTGVSETQYF
-,TRBJ1-6,TRBV2,many,TGTGCCAGCAGTGAAAAGGAGTCCATGAATTCACCCCTCCACTTT,CASSEKESMNSPLHF
TRBD2,TRBJ2-2,TRBV6-1,-,TGTGCCAGCAGTTTTAGGACTAGCGCTACGAACACCGGGGAGCTGTTTTTT,CASSFRTSATNTGELFF
-,TRBJ2-3,TRBV7-6,-,TGTGCCAGCAGCTTTCTTATAATGGGTTACGCAGATACGCAGTATTTT,CASSFLIMGYADTQYF
TRBD1,TRBJ2-7,TRBV20-1,-,TGCAGTGCTAGAGGGGGACAGGGGACCTACGAGCAGTACTTC,CSARGGQGTYEQYF
-,TRBJ1-3,TRBV15,-,TGTGCCACCAGCAGAGATGCGGCAGGAAACACCATATATTTT,CATSRDAAGNTIYF
-,TRBJ1-2,TRBV7-2,-,TGTGCCAGCAGCTTAGGGGGGAGCTATGGCTACACCTTC,CASSLGGSYGYTF
-,TRBJ2-7,TRBV15,once,TGTGCCACCAGCAGGTTTGGTTCGGGGGCAAGCGAACAGTACTTC,CATSRFGSGASEQYF
TRBD1,TRBJ2-7,TRBV9,few,TGTGCCAGCAGCGCCCGACCCGGGACAGGGGTATACGAGCAGTACTTC,CASSARPGTGVYEQYF
TRBD1,TRBJ2-5,TRBV5-1,-,TGCGCCAGCAGCTTGTTACAGGGGAAAGAGACCCAGTACTTC,CASSLLQGKETQYF
-,TRBJ2-5,TRBV9,many,TGTGCCAGCAGCCCTCCTGGCGGAGAGACCCAGTACTTC,CASSPPGGETQYF
-,TRBJ2-7,TRBV27,-,TGTGCCAGCAGTGGCACAGGAACTGGGCCGCAGTACTTC,CASSGTGTGPQYF
TRBD1,TRBJ1-1,TRBV20-1,many,TGCAGTGCTAAAGGACAGGGGGCGCGGACTGAAGCTTTCTTT,CSAKGQGARTEAFF
-,TRBJ1-4,TRBV27,few,TGTGCCAGCAGAGACGGGGCTAATGAAAAACTGTTTTTT,CASRDGANEKLFF
-,TRBJ2-1,TRBV3-1,few,TGTGCCAGCAGCCAAGAAAGTATAGAGGGGGGGCTGGATGTTGAGCAGTTCTTC,CASSQESIEGGLDVEQFF
-,TRBJ2-1,TRBV2,many,TGTGCCAGCAGTGAGAGTATGGGGGGTAGGTGGTTCTTC,CASSESMGGRWFF
-,TRBJ2-2,TRBV7-6,many,TGTGCCAGCAGCTTGGGTCGGATGGGCTACCCCGGGGAGCTGTTTTTT,CASSLGRMGYPGELFF
TRBD1,TRBJ1-5,TRBV27,many,TGTGCCAGCAGTTTAAGCCCAGGGGGGCGTCAGCCCCAGCATTTT,CASSLSPGGRQPQHF
-,TRBJ2-7,TRBV5-4,-,TGTGCCAGCAGCACCCCAGCGGCCTACGAGCAGTACTTC,CASSTPAAYEQYF
TRBD2,TRBJ2-3,TRBV11-1,-,TGTGCCAGCAGCTTACCCGGGACTAGAGATACGCAGTATTTT,CASSLPGTRDTQYF
-,TRBJ2-7,TRBV5-1,many,TGCGCCAGCAGCCGGTCTGAGGGGGAGCAGTACTTC,CASSRSEGEQYF
-,TRBJ1-2,TRBV3-1,-,TGTGCCAGCAGCCCAGACTTAGTCAGCACCTACTACTATGGCTACACCTTC,CASSPDLVSTYYYGYTF
TRBD1,TRBJ2-4,TRBV2,few,TGTGCCAGCAGTAAAAATACAGGGGGCTCAAACATTCAGTACTTC,CASSKNTGGSNIQYF
TRBD2,TRBJ2-1,TRBV29-1,few,TGCAGCGTCCTTAGCGGGACCTCCTACAATGAGCAGTTCTTC,CSVLSGTSYNEQFF
-,TRBJ2-1,TRBV11-2,few,TGTGCCAGCAGCTTAGTTAGGGATGAGCAGTTCTTC,CASSLVRDEQFF
TRBD2,TRBJ2-4,TRBV28,-,TGTGCCAGCAGGGGAGGGATTGGGGCCAAAAACATTCAGTACTTC,CASRGGIGAKNIQYF
-,TRBJ2-7,TRBV7-9,few,TGTGCCAGCAGCCGGGACTCTCTCGAGCAGTACTTC,CASSRDSLEQYF
TRBD1,TRBJ2-6,TRBV14,-,TGTGCCAGCACTTTAAGGGACAGGGCATCCGGGGCCAACGTCCTGACTTTC,CASTLRDRASGANVLTF
TRBD1,TRBJ1-1,TRBV12-3/TRBV12-4,-,TGTGCCAGCAGTTTAGCACTGGGACAGGGTGGCACTGAAGCTTTCTTT,CASSLALGQGGTEAFF
-,TRBJ2-7,TRBV12-3/TRBV12-4,few,TGTGCCAGCAGTCCGGGACCCATGGAGCAGTACTTC,CASSPGPMEQYF
-,TRBJ2-7,TRBV9,many,TGTGCCAGCAGCGTAGGCTACGGTCCCTACGAGCAGTACTTC,CASSVGYGPYEQYF
-,TRBJ2-7,TRBV18,many,TGTGCCAGCTCAACCGGACTATCCAACGGAGAGCAGTACTTC,CASSTGLSNGEQYF
-,TRBJ2-3,TRBV6-6,few,TGTGCCAGCAGTCAGATACGACAGAATCCAGATACGCAGTATTTT,CASSQIRQNPDTQYF
-,TRBJ2-5,TRBV29-1,-,TGCAGCGTTGAACCTGCCGTCCTGGGCACAGTTATTCAAGAGACCCAGTACTTC,CSVEPAVLGTVIQETQYF
TRBD2,TRBJ2-1,TRBV2,few,TGTGCCAGCAGCGGCGTCAGCGGGAGGGTCAATGAGCAGTTCTTC,CASSGVSGRVNEQFF
-,TRBJ2-1,TRBV6-6,many,TGTGCCAGCAGTCCCCCCGGCCCAGGAGGCAATGAGCAGTTCTTC,CASSPPGPGGNEQFF
TRBD2,TRBJ2-1,TRBV5-1,few,TGCGCCAGCAGCCTTGGACTAGCGGGGCCGAATGAGCAGTTCTTC,CASSLGLAGPNEQFF
-,TRBJ2-7,TRBV28,-,TGTGCCAGCAGCTCCTACGGGGGGCGAGCCTACGAGCAGTACTTC,CASSSYGGRAYEQYF
TRBD1,TRBJ1-2,TRBV11-2,few,TGTGCCAGCAGCCAAGACAGGGAGAGAGGCTACACCTTC,CASSQDRERGYTF